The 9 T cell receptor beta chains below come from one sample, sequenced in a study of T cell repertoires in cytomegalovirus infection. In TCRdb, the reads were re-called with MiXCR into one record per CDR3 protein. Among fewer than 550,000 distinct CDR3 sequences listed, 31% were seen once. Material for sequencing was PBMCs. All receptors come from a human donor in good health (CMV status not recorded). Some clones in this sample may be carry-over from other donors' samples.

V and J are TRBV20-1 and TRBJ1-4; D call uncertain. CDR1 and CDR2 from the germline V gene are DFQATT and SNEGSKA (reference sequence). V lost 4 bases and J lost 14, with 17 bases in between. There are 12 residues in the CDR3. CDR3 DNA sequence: TGCAGTGCTATGGTGCGGGAGGGTTTTCTGTTTTTT. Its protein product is CSAMVREGFLFF.

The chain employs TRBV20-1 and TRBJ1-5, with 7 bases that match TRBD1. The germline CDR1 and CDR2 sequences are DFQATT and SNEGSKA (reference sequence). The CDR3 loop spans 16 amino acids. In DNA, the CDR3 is TGCATTTCTAGAGACCCGGGGGGACAGAGCAATCAGCCCCAGCATTTT. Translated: CISRDPGGQSNQPQHF.

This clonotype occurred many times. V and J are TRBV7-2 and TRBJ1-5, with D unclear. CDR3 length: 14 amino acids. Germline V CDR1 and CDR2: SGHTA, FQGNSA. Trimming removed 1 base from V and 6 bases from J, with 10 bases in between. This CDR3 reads CASSLGGGFQPQHF. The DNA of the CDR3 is TGTGCCAGCAGCTTAGGTGGTGGGTTTCAGCCCCAGCATTTT.

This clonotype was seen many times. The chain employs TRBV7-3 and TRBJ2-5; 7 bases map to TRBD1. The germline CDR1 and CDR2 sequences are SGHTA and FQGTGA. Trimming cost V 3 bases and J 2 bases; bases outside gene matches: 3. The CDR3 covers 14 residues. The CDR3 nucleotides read TGTGCCAGCAGCTTCGGACAGGCACAAGAGACCCAGTACTTC. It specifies CASSFGQAQETQYF.

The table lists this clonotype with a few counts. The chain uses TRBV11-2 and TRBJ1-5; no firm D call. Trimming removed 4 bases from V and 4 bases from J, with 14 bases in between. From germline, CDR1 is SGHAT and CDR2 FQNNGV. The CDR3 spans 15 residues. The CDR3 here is CASSSPVAANQPQHF. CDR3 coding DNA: TGTGCCAGCAGCTCTCCGGTTGCGGCAAATCAGCCCCAGCATTTT.

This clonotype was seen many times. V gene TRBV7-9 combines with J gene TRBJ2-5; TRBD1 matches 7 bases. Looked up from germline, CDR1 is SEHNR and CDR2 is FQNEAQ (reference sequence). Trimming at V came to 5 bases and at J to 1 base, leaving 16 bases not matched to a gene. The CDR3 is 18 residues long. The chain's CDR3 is CASSPFTGAAAIQETQYF. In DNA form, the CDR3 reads TGTGCCAGCAGCCCGTTTACAGGGGCCGCCGCAATCCAAGAGACCCAGTACTTC.

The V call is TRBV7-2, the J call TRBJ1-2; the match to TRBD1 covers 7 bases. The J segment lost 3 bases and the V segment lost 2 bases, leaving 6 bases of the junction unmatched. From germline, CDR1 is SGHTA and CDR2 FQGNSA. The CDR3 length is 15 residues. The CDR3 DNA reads TGTGCCAGCAGCTTAAGGGGGCGCGTTGACTATGGCTACACCTTC. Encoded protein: CASSLRGRVDYGYTF.

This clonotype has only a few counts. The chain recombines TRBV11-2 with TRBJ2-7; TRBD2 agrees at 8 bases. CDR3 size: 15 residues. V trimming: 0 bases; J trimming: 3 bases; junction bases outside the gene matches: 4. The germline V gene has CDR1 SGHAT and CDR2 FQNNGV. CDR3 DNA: TGTGCCAGCAGCTTAGATGCTAGCGGGTTCTACGAGCAGTACTTC. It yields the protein CASSLDASGFYEQYF.

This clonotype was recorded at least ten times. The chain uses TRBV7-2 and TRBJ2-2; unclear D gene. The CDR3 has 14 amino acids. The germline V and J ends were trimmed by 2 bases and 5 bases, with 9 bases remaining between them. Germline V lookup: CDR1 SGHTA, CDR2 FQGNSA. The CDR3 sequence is CASSLRSTTGELFF. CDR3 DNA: TGTGCCAGCAGCTTAAGGTCCACGACCGGGGAGCTGTTTTTT.